This TCR beta chain was retrieved from a study of T cells after yellow fever vaccination. Study context: When fractions had low cell numbers, they were prepared with SMART-Seq v4 Ultra Low Input.

This clonotype was observed a handful of times. Deletions cut 3 bases from V and 7 bases from J, with 12 bases between. The CDR3 consists of 13 residues. Making TCR cDNA involved 5'RACE template switching, which added UMIs and a universal primer site. One entry per CDR3 protein results from TCRdb running MiXCR on the 5' RACE reads. This repertoire shows fewer than 450,000 distinct CDR3 sequences, approximately 10% found once; its top ten account for roughly 18%. The rearrangement links TRBV12-3 or TRBV12-4 to TRBJ1-2; perhaps TRBD1 as D (6 bases). The sample consisted of PBMCs, taken on the day of the first yellow fever vaccination. The TCR was taken from a man between 18 and 29 years old who received the YFV17D yellow fever vaccine. DNA for the CDR3: TGTGCCAGCAGTTTGATGGAGGGGGTTGGCTACACCTTC. Encoded protein: CASSLMEGVGYTF.